The following is a TCR beta chain sequence with its context. The data belong to a study of blood T cell repertoires in COVID-19. Libraries were prepared by immunoSEQ multiplex PCR; TCRdb keeps only in-frame clonotypes and omits some of them. In the table there are fewer than 250,000 clones, roughly 80% of which are singletons. The sequence was collected from a man in his thirties or forties with active or convalescent COVID-19. The sequencing sample was made of peripheral blood.

CDR3 nucleotides: TGTGCCAGCAGCGAGAGCGGAGCCCCTTACAATGAGCAGTTCTTC. This encodes CASSESGAPYNEQFF. The chain uses TRBV7-3 and TRBJ2-1; D perhaps matches TRBD2 (5 bases). CDR1 SGHTA and CDR2 FQGTGA come from the germline V gene. V lost 5 bases and J 4 bases, leaving 15 bases between the germline ends. This CDR3 contains 15 residues.